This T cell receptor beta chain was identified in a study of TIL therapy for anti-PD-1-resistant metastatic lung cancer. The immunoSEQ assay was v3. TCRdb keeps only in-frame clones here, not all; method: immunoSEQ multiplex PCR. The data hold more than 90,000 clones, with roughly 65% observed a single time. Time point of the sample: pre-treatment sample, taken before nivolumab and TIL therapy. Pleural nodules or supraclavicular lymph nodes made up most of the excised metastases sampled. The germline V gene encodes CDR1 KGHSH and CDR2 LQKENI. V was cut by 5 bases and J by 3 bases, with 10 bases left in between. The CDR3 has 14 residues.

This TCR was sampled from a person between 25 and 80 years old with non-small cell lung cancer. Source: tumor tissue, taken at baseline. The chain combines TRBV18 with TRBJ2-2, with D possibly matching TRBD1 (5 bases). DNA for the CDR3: TGTGCCAGCTCATCAGGGCTGGACACCGGGGAGCTGTTTTTT. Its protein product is CASSSGLDTGELFF.